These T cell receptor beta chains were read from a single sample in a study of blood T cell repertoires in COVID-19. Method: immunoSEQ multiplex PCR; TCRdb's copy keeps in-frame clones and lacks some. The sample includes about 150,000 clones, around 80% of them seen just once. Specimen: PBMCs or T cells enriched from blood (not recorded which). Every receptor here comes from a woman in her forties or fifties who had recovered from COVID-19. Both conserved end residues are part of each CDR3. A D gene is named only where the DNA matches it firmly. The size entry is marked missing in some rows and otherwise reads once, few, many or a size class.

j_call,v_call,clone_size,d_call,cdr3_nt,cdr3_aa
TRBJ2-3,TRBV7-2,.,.,TGTGCCAGCAGCTTTAGAAGCGGATTTAGCACAGATACGCAGTATTTT,CASSFRSGFSTDTQYF
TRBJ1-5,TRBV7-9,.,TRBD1,TGTGCCAGCAGCTTAGAAGGGGGCCCGAATCAGCCCCAGCATTTT,CASSLEGGPNQPQHF
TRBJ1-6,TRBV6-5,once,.,TGTGCCAGCAGTTACGACAGGAATAATTCACCCCTCCACTTT,CASSYDRNNSPLHF
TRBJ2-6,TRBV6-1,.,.,TGTGCCAGCAGTGAGGTATATGGGGGCTTTGGGGCCAACGTCCTGACTTTC,CASSEVYGGFGANVLTF
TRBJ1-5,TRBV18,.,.,TGTGCCAGCTCACCAGGGGCGGATCAGCCCCAGCATTTT,CASSPGADQPQHF
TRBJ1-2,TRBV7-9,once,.,TGTGCCAGCAGCTTAGAGGTTCAGGGATATTTGGCTAACTATGGCTACACCTTC,CASSLEVQGYLANYGYTF
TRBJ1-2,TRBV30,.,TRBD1,TGTGCCTGGAGCCGACAGGGTATCGACTATGGCTACACCTTC,CAWSRQGIDYGYTF
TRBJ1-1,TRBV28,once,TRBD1,TGTGCCAGCAGACCACCAGACAGGGCGAACACTGAAGCTTTCTTT,CASRPPDRANTEAFF
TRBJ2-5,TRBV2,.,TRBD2,TGTGCCAGCAGTCCGACTAGCGGTCAAGAGACCCAGTACTTC,CASSPTSGQETQYF
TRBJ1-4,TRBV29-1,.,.,TGCAGCGTTAGAACAGGGTATGGAGTAGATGAAAAACTGTTTTTT,CSVRTGYGVDEKLFF
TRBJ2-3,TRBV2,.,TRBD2,TGTGCCAGCAGTGCCCTAAGCGGGGGGGACACAGATACGCAGTATTTT,CASSALSGGDTDTQYF
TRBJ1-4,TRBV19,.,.,TGTGCCAGTAGCCTTACGAGGGCCACTAATGAAAAACTGTTTTTT,CASSLTRATNEKLFF
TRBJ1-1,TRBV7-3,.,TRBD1,TGTGCCAGCAGGGGAAAAACAGGGGACACTGAAGCTTTCTTT,CASRGKTGDTEAFF
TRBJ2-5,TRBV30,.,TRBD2,TGTGCCTGGAGTAAAACCGGGACTAGTATCCGAGAGACCCAGTACTTC,CAWSKTGTSIRETQYF
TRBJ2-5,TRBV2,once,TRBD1,TGTGCCAGCAGGGAGGACAGGGGAGGGACCCAGTACTTC,CASREDRGGTQYF
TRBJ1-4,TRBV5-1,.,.,TGCGCCAGCAGCCCCTCCGGGGAGGGGCTGGGTGAAAAACTGTTTTTT,CASSPSGEGLGEKLFF
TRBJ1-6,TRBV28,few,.,TGTGCCAGCAGACGTACAGGGATCGGGTCACCCCTCCACTTT,CASRRTGIGSPLHF
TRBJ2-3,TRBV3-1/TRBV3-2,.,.,TGTGCCAGCAGCCCCTATTCTAACGGGTACACAGATACGCAGTATTTT,CASSPYSNGYTDTQYF
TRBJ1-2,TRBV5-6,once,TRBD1,TGTGCCAGCAGCTATAAGGACAGGGTCTATGGCTACACCTTC,CASSYKDRVYGYTF
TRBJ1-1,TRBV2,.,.,TGTGCCAGCAGCCTATCCGGACAAATGAACACTGAAGCTTTCTTT,CASSLSGQMNTEAFF
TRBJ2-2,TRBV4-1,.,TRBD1,TGCGCCAGCAGCCAAGGCCGACAGGGCCCCGGGGAGCTGTTTTTT,CASSQGRQGPGELFF
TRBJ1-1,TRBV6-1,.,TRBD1,TGTGCCAGCAGTGAAGCGATGCAGGGGGCAACTGAAGCTTTCTTT,CASSEAMQGATEAFF
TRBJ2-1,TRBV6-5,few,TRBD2,TGTGCCTCCGGGGCTAGCGGGGGGAACAATGAGCAGTTCTTC,CASGASGGNNEQFF
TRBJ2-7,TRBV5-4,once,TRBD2,TGTGCCAGCAGCCTTACTAGCGGGGGGACCTACGAGCAGTACTTC,CASSLTSGGTYEQYF
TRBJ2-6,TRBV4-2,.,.,TGTGCCAGCAGCCAAGATCCCGGTGGGGCCAACGTCCTGACTTTC,CASSQDPGGANVLTF
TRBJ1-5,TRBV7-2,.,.,TGTGCCAGCAGCGCCTGGGTAGCAGTCAATCAGCCCCAGCATTTT,CASSAWVAVNQPQHF
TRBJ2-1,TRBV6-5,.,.,TGTGCCAGCATTAGTAAAGGGGGATACAATGAGCAGTTCTTC,CASISKGGYNEQFF
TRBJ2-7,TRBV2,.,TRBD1,TGTGCCGCAGGGGGAGCTTTCTCCTACGAGCAGTACTTC,CAAGGAFSYEQYF
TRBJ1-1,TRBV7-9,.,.,TGTGCCAGCAGCCTGGGACTTTACTCCACTGAAGCTTTCTTT,CASSLGLYSTEAFF
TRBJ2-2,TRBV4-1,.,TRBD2,TGCGCCAGCACCCTGACAACTAGCGGGGGGGCTCATACCGGGGAGCTGTTTTTT,CASTLTTSGGAHTGELFF
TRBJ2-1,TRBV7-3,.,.,TGTGCCAGCAGCTTAGCGGGGAACTACAATGAGCAGTTCTTC,CASSLAGNYNEQFF
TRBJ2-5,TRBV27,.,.,TGTGCCAGCAGTTTAGAGTCCCCCTCGGGGACCCAGTACTTC,CASSLESPSGTQYF
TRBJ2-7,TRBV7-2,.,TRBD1,TGTGCCAGCAGCTCGGTGACAGGGGGTTACGAGCAGTACTTC,CASSSVTGGYEQYF
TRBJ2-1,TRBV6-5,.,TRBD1,TGTGCCAGCAGACCGGGACAGGACAATGAGCAGTTCTTC,CASRPGQDNEQFF
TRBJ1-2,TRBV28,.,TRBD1,TGTGCCAGCAGTTTCAACCTCGGACAGGGCGAGGAAAACTATGGCTACACCTTC,CASSFNLGQGEENYGYTF
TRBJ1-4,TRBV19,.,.,TGTGCAGGGGATTGTGGGCGGCTGTCTAGTGAAAAACTGTTTTTT,CAGDCGRLSSEKLFF
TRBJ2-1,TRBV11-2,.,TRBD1,TGTGCCAGCACCAAACTCGGACAGGGTGGCAATGAGCAGTTCTTC,CASTKLGQGGNEQFF
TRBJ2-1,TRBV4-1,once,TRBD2,TGCGCCAGCAGCCAATCCAAAGGGACTAGCGGGGGGATGGATGAGCAGTTCTTC,CASSQSKGTSGGMDEQFF
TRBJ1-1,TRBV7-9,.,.,TGTGCCAGCAGCTGGACAGCGGAAGCTTTCTTT,CASSWTAEAFF
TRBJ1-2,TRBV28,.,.,TGTGCCATCTCCCCCGGGCAGGGCGATGGCTACACCTTC,CAISPGQGDGYTF
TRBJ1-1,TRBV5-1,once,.,TGCGCCAGCAGCCGGGACATGGTGGTTGAAGCTTTCTTT,CASSRDMVVEAFF